Given below is one T cell receptor (beta chain) in context. What it binds is unknown. The CDR3 is made up of 14 amino acids. The germline V gene has CDR1 SGHRS and CDR2 YFSETQ. With V trimmed by 3 bases and J by 9 bases, 6 bases remained unmatched. This entry comes from a study of radiation and T cells in renal cell carcinoma. Time point: baseline pretreatment blood. Treatment of the sample: 15 Gy SBRT to primary tumor, nephrectomy 4 weeks later. Serial blood draws occurred at baseline and 2 and 4 weeks post-SBRT. The patient's renal cell carcinoma had clear cell pathology. Measured with immunoSEQ multiplex PCR; TCRdb has only the in-frame clones, and not every one. Of about 150,000 clones listed, about 87% are singletons. General study points: Top tumor clonotypes rose in blood 2 weeks post-radiation, then contracted. No pretreatment tumor biopsies were available for baseline clonotypes.

Source: blood, taken from a patient whose treatment included radiotherapy and nephrectomy. V and J are TRBV5-1 and TRBJ2-1; 10 bases agree with TRBD2. The clonotype was recovered from a woman in her sixties or seventies with renal cell carcinoma. CDR3 in amino acids: CASSSASGGTEQFF. The CDR3 DNA is TGCGCCAGCAGCTCGGCTAGCGGGGGTACTGAGCAGTTCTTC.